A selection of T cell receptor beta chains follows, all from one sample in a study of a mutant IDH1 vaccine in newly diagnosed glioma. TCRdb keeps only in-frame clones here, not all; method: immunoSEQ multiplex PCR. In the table there are 30,000 to 35,000 clones, 80% to 90% of which are singletons. Sample: PBMCs, taken from a glioma patient treated with radiotherapy, temozolomide or both. These receptors were taken from a woman aged 40 to 55 with glioma. CDR3s include the opening cysteine and the closing phenylalanine or tryptophan. A D gene is named only where the DNA matches it firmly. Part of the rows lack a size; the others show once, few, many or a class for expanded clones.

v_gene: TRBV30
abundance: -
j_gene: TRBJ2-4
d_gene: TRBD1
CDR3aa: CAWSTGAPKNIQYF
CDR3nt: TGTGCCTGGTCGACAGGGGCGCCCAAAAACATTCAGTACTTC

v_gene: TRBV2
abundance: -
j_gene: TRBJ2-5
d_gene: -
CDR3aa: CASSREETQYF
CDR3nt: TGTGCCAGCAGCAGGGAAGAGACCCAGTACTTC

v_gene: TRBV5-4
abundance: -
j_gene: TRBJ2-3
d_gene: -
CDR3aa: CASSRVGLWEEDTQYF
CDR3nt: TGTGCCAGCAGCCGGGTCGGACTATGGGAAGAAGATACGCAGTATTTT

v_gene: TRBV5-5
abundance: -
j_gene: TRBJ2-2
d_gene: -
CDR3aa: CASSIDRLNTGELFF
CDR3nt: TGTGCCAGCAGCATAGACAGGCTAAACACCGGGGAGCTGTTTTTT

v_gene: TRBV2
abundance: -
j_gene: TRBJ2-5
d_gene: TRBD2
CDR3aa: CASRDPGTSGYQETQYF
CDR3nt: TGTGCCAGCAGAGACCCTGGGACTAGCGGGTACCAAGAGACCCAGTACTTC

v_gene: TRBV5-6
abundance: once
j_gene: TRBJ1-1
d_gene: TRBD1
CDR3aa: CASSWDRGNTEAFF
CDR3nt: TGTGCCAGCAGCTGGGACAGGGGGAACACTGAAGCTTTCTTT

v_gene: TRBV7-8
abundance: few
j_gene: TRBJ2-7
d_gene: TRBD2
CDR3aa: CASSRGLAGRYEQYF
CDR3nt: TGTGCCAGCAGCCGAGGACTAGCGGGCCGCTACGAGCAGTACTTC

v_gene: TRBV15
abundance: few
j_gene: TRBJ1-1
d_gene: -
CDR3aa: CATSRVGSRTEAFF
CDR3nt: TGTGCCACCAGCAGAGTGGGGTCAAGAACTGAAGCTTTCTTT

v_gene: TRBV12-5
abundance: once
j_gene: TRBJ1-1
d_gene: -
CDR3aa: CASGLARGEAFF
CDR3nt: TGTGCTAGTGGTTTGGCCCGTGGTGAAGCTTTCTTT

v_gene: TRBV19
abundance: -
j_gene: TRBJ2-1
d_gene: -
CDR3aa: CASSIRSGSSYNEQFF
CDR3nt: TGTGCCAGTAGTATAAGAAGTGGGAGCTCCTACAATGAGCAGTTCTTC

v_gene: TRBV19
abundance: -
j_gene: TRBJ2-2
d_gene: TRBD1
CDR3aa: CASSRDRGTGELFF
CDR3nt: TGTGCCAGTAGCCGCGACAGGGGCACCGGGGAGCTGTTTTTT

v_gene: TRBV9
abundance: -
j_gene: TRBJ1-2
d_gene: -
CDR3aa: CASSVAAEYGYTF
CDR3nt: TGTGCCAGCAGCGTAGCGGCGGAGTATGGCTACACCTTC

v_gene: TRBV7-8
abundance: -
j_gene: TRBJ2-5
d_gene: -
CDR3aa: CASRPTSLSETQYF
CDR3nt: TGTGCCAGCAGACCGACTAGTCTCTCAGAGACCCAGTACTTC

v_gene: TRBV18
abundance: -
j_gene: TRBJ2-7
d_gene: -
CDR3aa: CASSPPGNPYEQYF
CDR3nt: TGTGCCAGCTCACCACCGGGGAATCCCTACGAGCAGTACTTC

v_gene: TRBV2
abundance: -
j_gene: TRBJ2-7
d_gene: TRBD2
CDR3aa: CASSGGRRGEQYF
CDR3nt: TGTGCCAGCTCAGGCGGGAGAAGGGGAGAGCAGTACTTC

v_gene: TRBV11-1
abundance: once
j_gene: TRBJ2-7
d_gene: TRBD1
CDR3aa: CASSSLQGAYEQYF
CDR3nt: TGTGCCAGCAGCTCACTCCAGGGGGCCTACGAGCAGTACTTC

v_gene: TRBV15
abundance: -
j_gene: TRBJ2-5
d_gene: -
CDR3aa: CATSSRKLETQYF
CDR3nt: TGTGCCACCAGCAGCAGGAAACTGGAGACCCAGTACTTC

v_gene: TRBV6-6
abundance: -
j_gene: TRBJ1-1
d_gene: -
CDR3aa: CASSYAAGLEAFF
CDR3nt: TGTGCCAGCAGTTACGCGGCCGGGCTTGAAGCTTTCTTT

v_gene: TRBV6-4
abundance: -
j_gene: TRBJ1-2
d_gene: -
CDR3aa: CASSADSGYGYTF
CDR3nt: TGTGCCAGCAGCGCGGACAGCGGCTATGGCTACACCTTC

v_gene: TRBV18
abundance: -
j_gene: TRBJ2-7
d_gene: -
CDR3aa: CASSPPSVGEQYF
CDR3nt: TGTGCCAGCTCACCACCGTCGGTGGGCGAGCAGTACTTC

v_gene: TRBV7-2
abundance: -
j_gene: TRBJ2-2
d_gene: TRBD1
CDR3aa: CASSLTTGDTGELFF
CDR3nt: TGTGCCAGCAGCCTGACCACAGGGGATACCGGGGAGCTGTTTTTT

v_gene: TRBV6-5
abundance: -
j_gene: TRBJ2-7
d_gene: -
CDR3aa: CASREDLLGEQYF
CDR3nt: TGTGCCAGCAGGGAAGACTTGTTGGGCGAGCAGTACTTC

v_gene: TRBV9
abundance: -
j_gene: TRBJ2-1
d_gene: -
CDR3aa: CASSVGRVDNEQFF
CDR3nt: TGTGCCAGCAGCGTAGGCCGGGTAGACAATGAGCAGTTCTTC

v_gene: TRBV11-2
abundance: -
j_gene: TRBJ1-1
d_gene: TRBD1
CDR3aa: CASSPSGAWTGGALFF
CDR3nt: TGTGCCAGCAGCCCTAGTGGAGCTTGGACAGGGGGCGCTTTATTCTTT

v_gene: TRBV5-5
abundance: few
j_gene: TRBJ1-1
d_gene: -
CDR3aa: CASRRVVRGDTEAFF
CDR3nt: TGTGCCAGCAGAAGGGTAGTTAGGGGAGACACTGAAGCTTTCTTT

v_gene: TRBV25-1
abundance: -
j_gene: TRBJ1-5
d_gene: -
CDR3aa: CASSESGRENLANQPQHF
CDR3nt: TGTGCCAGCAGTGAATCGGGCAGGGAGAATTTAGCCAATCAGCCCCAGCATTTT

v_gene: TRBV30
abundance: -
j_gene: TRBJ1-2
d_gene: TRBD1
CDR3aa: CAWSGTGESSYTF
CDR3nt: TGTGCCTGGAGTGGGACAGGGGAGTCGAGCTACACCTTC